These 20 T cell receptor beta chains originate from one sample sequenced in a study of OX40 agonist ivuxolimab in advanced cancers. The repertoire was sequenced with immunoSEQ multiplex PCR; TCRdb's copy has only in-frame clones and lacks some. The data contain roughly 75,000 clones, more than 85% of them singletons. The sample here was CD4+ or CD8+ T cells sorted from blood, taken in a trial of the OX40 agonist ivuxolimab. The receptors originated from an adult with an advanced solid tumor such as melanoma, head and neck, liver or kidney cancer.

The chain has TRBV2 and TRBJ1-2; D remains ambiguous. The CDR3 is 12 residues long. With 7 bases removed from V and 8 bases from J, the gap between germline ends came to 14 bases. The germline gives CDR1 SNHLY, CDR2 FYNNEI. As DNA, the CDR3 is TGTGCCAGCACCCAACTGGGGTGGGGCTACACCTTC. This encodes CASTQLGWGYTF.

V and J are TRBV13 and TRBJ2-7, with TRBD2 matching over 13 bases. The CDR3 has 15 amino acids. Germline-derived CDR1 and CDR2 are PRHDT and FYEKMQ (reference sequence). The junction had 7 bases not matched to a gene; V was cut back by 5 bases and J by 6 bases. CDR3 residues: CASSAGLAGVGEQYF. CDR3 DNA: TGTGCCAGCAGCGCCGGACTAGCGGGAGTCGGCGAGCAGTACTTC.

The V and J genes are TRBV5-4 and TRBJ2-4; 13 bases agree with TRBD2. V gave up 4 bases and J gave up 6 bases; unmatched junction bases: 4. The CDR3 runs 15 residues. Germline V CDR1 and CDR2: SGHNT, YYREEE (reference sequence). The chain's CDR3 is CASSPGLAGRNIQYF. The CDR3 nucleotides read TGTGCCAGCAGCCCGGGACTAGCGGGGAGAAACATTCAGTACTTC.

CDR3 loop: CASSRMTGENYGYTF. CDR3 DNA sequence: TGTGCCAGCAGCCGAATGACAGGAGAGAACTATGGCTACACCTTC. This rearrangement joins TRBV9 to TRBJ1-2, with D possibly matching TRBD1 (6 bases). The CDR3 contains 15 residues. Trimming shortened V by 4 bases and J by 2 bases, and 15 bases separated the two germline ends. Germline CDR1 reads SGDLS; CDR2 reads YYNGEE.

This chain connects TRBV9 to TRBJ1-1; maybe TRBD1 (5 bases). This CDR3 is 14 amino acids long. V shed 2 bases and J shed 1 base, with 9 bases lying between them. Per the germline V gene, CDR1 is SGDLS and CDR2 is YYNGEE. The CDR3 is CASSVAGQNTEAFF. For the CDR3, the DNA is TGTGCCAGCAGCGTTGCTGGACAGAACACTGAAGCTTTCTTT.

CDR3 sequence (DNA): TGTGCCAGCAGTTATGGGGGATCTGGGGAGCAGTTCTTC. Translating gives CASSYGGSGEQFF. The chain employs TRBV6-5 and TRBJ2-1, with D perhaps being TRBD1 or TRBD2 (5 bases each). The V end was cut by 3 bases, the J end by 10 bases, with 13 bases between. The CDR3 covers 13 residues. Germline-derived CDR1 and CDR2 are MNHEY and SVGAGI.

V gene TRBV5-6 combines with J gene TRBJ2-7; 11 bases align to TRBD2. CDR3 size: 14 residues. Germline V lookup: CDR1 SGHDT, CDR2 YYEEEE. Germline trimming cut 2 bases from V and 4 bases from J; bases unmatched to any gene: 2. CDR3 amino acids: CASSFGLAGYEQYF. The CDR3 DNA sequence: TGTGCCAGCAGCTTCGGACTAGCGGGTTACGAGCAGTACTTC.

V usage is TRBV27 and J usage is TRBJ2-7; 10 positions match TRBD1. Trimming at V came to 5 bases and at J to 1 base, leaving 5 bases not matched to a gene. Germline loops: CDR1 MNHEY, CDR2 SMNVEV (reference sequence). This CDR3 comprises 15 residues. CDR3 sequence (DNA): TGTGCCAGCAGTCCAACGGGACAGGGGTCCTACGAGCAGTACTTC. Translation gives CASSPTGQGSYEQYF.

The rearrangement links TRBV4-1 to TRBJ1-3, with D perhaps matching TRBD1 (6 bases). Germline loops: CDR1 MGHRA, CDR2 YSYEKL. V lost 3 bases and J lost 0, with 15 bases in between. CDR3 size: 17 residues. The CDR3 loop is CASSQLDSRNSGNTIYF. The CDR3 DNA reads as TGCGCCAGCAGCCAGTTGGACAGTCGGAACTCTGGAAACACCATATATTTT.

The rearrangement links TRBV30 to TRBJ2-1; D gene uncertain. The germline CDR1 and CDR2 sequences are GTSNPN and SVGIG (reference sequence). V lost 4 bases and J 5 bases, leaving 18 bases between the germline ends. The CDR3 totals 15 residues. Here the CDR3 reads CAWTVGLTTDNEQFF. The DNA of the CDR3 is TGTGCCTGGACCGTGGGGTTGACCACCGACAATGAGCAGTTCTTC. The full variable domain, in which reference TRBV30 and TRBJ2-1 provide the parts outside the CDR3, is SQTIHQWPATLVQPVGSPLSLECTVEGTSNPNLYWYRQAAGRGLQLLFYSVGIGQISSEVPQNLSASRPQDRQFILSSKKLLLSDSGFYLCAWTVGLTTDNEQFFGPGTRLTVL.

The V call is TRBV19, the J call TRBJ2-6; D not resolved. Germline-derived CDR1 and CDR2 are LNHDA and SQIVND (reference sequence). The CDR3 loop spans 15 amino acids. Trimming removed 7 bases at V and 4 bases at J, with 14 bases between. This chain's CDR3 is CASTSDPGGANVLTF. The DNA of the CDR3 is TGTGCCAGTACCTCCGACCCCGGCGGGGCCAACGTCCTGACTTTC.

CDR3 DNA sequence: TGCGCCAGCAGTGATAAGGTGATGGGGGGGCGCGGCCAGCCCCAGCATTTT. The encoded protein is CASSDKVMGGRGQPQHF. The chain recombines TRBV10-2 with TRBJ1-5; a weak D match, TRBD1 (6 bases). CDR1 and CDR2 from the germline V gene are WSHSY and SAAADI. Trimming removed 3 bases from V and 7 bases from J, with 22 bases in between. This CDR3 spans 17 amino acids.

The chain is built from TRBV4-1 and TRBJ2-5, with D possibly matching TRBD1 (6 bases). V lost 8 bases and J lost 1, with 11 bases in between. Per germline, CDR1 MGHRA and CDR2 YSYEKL. This CDR3 has 13 amino acids. This CDR3 is CASGQTLQETQYF. CDR3 bases: TGCGCCAGCGGACAGACTCTCCAAGAGACCCAGTACTTC.

The chain recombines TRBV14 with TRBJ2-7; D possibly uses TRBD1 or TRBD2 (5 bases each). The germline V and J ends were trimmed by 1 base and 7 bases, with 17 bases remaining between them. The CDR3 extends over 15 amino acids. In germline, CDR1 is SGHDN, CDR2 FVKESK. CDR3 sequence (DNA): TGTGCCAGCAGCCAAGTTGCTGAGGGGTCGGGTGAGCAGTACTTC. This translates into CASSQVAEGSGEQYF.

The chain carries TRBV7-8 and TRBJ2-7, with D perhaps TRBD1 (6 bases). Germline CDR1 reads SGHVS; CDR2 reads FQNEAQ. The CDR3 has 15 amino acids. The germline V and J ends were trimmed by 1 base and 0 bases, with 10 bases remaining between them. CDR3 protein: CASSLGYRASYEQYF. CDR3 DNA sequence: TGTGCCAGCAGCTTAGGATACAGGGCCTCCTACGAGCAGTACTTC.

The chain employs TRBV7-6 and TRBJ2-3; D gene ambiguous. The germline CDR1 and CDR2 sequences are SGHVS and FNYEAQ. CDR3 length: 14 residues. Trimming left V 0 bases short and J 1 base short, with 5 bases between. In DNA, the CDR3 is TGTGCCAGCAGCTTAGCTGGGGGCACAGATACGCAGTATTTT. It codes for CASSLAGGTDTQYF.

The chain carries TRBV4-1 and TRBJ1-5; D is unclear. The CDR3 has 14 residues. Trimming stripped 4 bases from V and 2 bases from J, with 9 bases between. Germline CDR1 and CDR2: MGHRA and YSYEKL. This CDR3 reads CASSPAAGNQPQHF. The CDR3 DNA sequence: TGCGCCAGCAGCCCCGCCGCAGGCAATCAGCCCCAGCATTTT.

V usage is TRBV28 and J usage is TRBJ1-2, with D perhaps matching TRBD1 (6 bases). The CDR3 has 12 amino acids. In germline, CDR1 is MDHEN, CDR2 SYDVKM. Trimming shortened V by 6 bases and J by 4 bases, and 9 bases separated the two germline ends. CDR3 coding DNA: TGTGCCAGCAGGGACAGCTCCTATGGCTACACCTTC. Its translation: CASRDSSYGYTF.

The chain has TRBV4-1 and TRBJ2-7; the D is unclear. CDR3 length equals 15 residues. The germline gives CDR1 MGHRA, CDR2 YSYEKL. The V end lost 4 bases, the J end lost 0 bases, and 13 bases lay between the germline ends. In DNA form, the CDR3 reads TGCGCCAGCAGCCGGGAAGATCCAAGCTCCTACGAGCAGTACTTC. Amino acid sequence: CASSREDPSSYEQYF.

The chain recombines TRBV6-5 with TRBJ2-7; the D is unclear. With 2 bases removed from V and 4 bases from J, the gap between germline ends came to 12 bases. In germline, CDR1 is MNHEY, CDR2 SVGAGI. The CDR3 length is 14 residues. In nucleotides, the CDR3 is TGTGCCAGCAGTTACGATTGGCCAGAGTACGAGCAGTACTTC. Translated: CASSYDWPEYEQYF.